The 9 T cell receptor beta chains below all came from one sample that was sequenced in a study of Graves' ophthalmopathy and Graves' hyperthyroidism. Researchers took RNA transcripts and amplified TCR beta CDR3 regions from them. HTBI-primed first-round RT-PCR preceded second-round multiplex PCR. TCRdb redid the calling of the multiplex PCR reads with MiXCR, one entry per CDR3 protein. This table has over a million distinct CDR3 sequences, 36% appearing once. The source material was peripheral blood or thyroid tissue (not recorded which). The receptors originated from an adult man with Graves' hyperthyroidism.

This clonotype was counted ten times or more. The J gene is TRBJ2-7, the V gene TRBV29-1, with TRBD2 matching 11 bases. This CDR3 region has 15 residues. The germline V gene has CDR1 SQVTM and CDR2 ANQGSEA. V was pared by 1 base and J by 5 bases, with 7 bases of the junction left unmatched. CDR3 sequence reads: CSVEGTSGFFDEQYF. CDR3 coding DNA: TGCAGCGTTGAAGGGACTAGCGGGTTTTTCGACGAGCAGTACTTC.

This clonotype came up many times. The CDR3 loop is CASSVVWDSVVGANVLTF. The CDR3 DNA follows: TGTGCCAGCAGCGTAGTGTGGGACAGCGTTGTCGGGGCCAACGTCCTGACTTTC. The V gene is TRBV9, the J gene TRBJ2-6, with TRBD1 identical over 7 bases. With V trimmed by 0 bases and J by 4 bases, 10 bases remained unmatched. Germline loops: CDR1 SGDLS, CDR2 YYNGEE. The CDR3 length is 18 residues.

This clonotype was found many times. The chain links TRBV10-3 to TRBJ2-7; D is unresolved. Deletions cut 2 bases from V and 2 bases from J, with 4 bases between. Germline V gene sequence: CDR1 ENHRY, CDR2 SYGVKD. This CDR3 spans 12 amino acids. CDR3 sequence: CAISEQAYEQYF. DNA for the CDR3: TGTGCCATCAGTGAGCAGGCCTACGAGCAGTACTTC.

Comments on this clonotype: A read error may be the cause here, since a much bigger clone is one base away. The rearrangement links TRBV5-1 to TRBJ1-6, with 8 nucleotides matching TRBD1. V was clipped by 7 bases and J by 11 bases; unmatched bases: 5. The CDR3 contains 12 residues. Germline V gives CDR1 SGHRS, CDR2 YFSETQ. CDR3 DNA sequence: TGCGCCAGCGGACAGGGCGATCCACCCCTCCACTTT. Amino acids: CASGQGDPPLHF. The entire variable domain, with the rest obtained from reference TRBV5-1 and TRBJ1-6, is as follows: KAGVTQTPRYLIKTRGQQVTLSCSPISGHRSVSWYQQTPGQGLQFLFEYFSETQRNKGNFPGRFSGRQFSNSRSEMNVSTLELGDSALYLCASGQGDPPLHFGNGTRLTVT.

The V gene is TRBV29-1, the J gene TRBJ1-2, with D possibly TRBD1 on 6 matching bases. CDR3 length equals 12 residues. Trimming cost V 6 bases and J 4 bases, with 12 bases left between them. CDR1 SQVTM and CDR2 ANQGSEA come from the germline V gene. The CDR3 DNA is TGCAGCGTAGAGGCGACAGGCTATGGCTACACCTTC. The encoded protein is CSVEATGYGYTF.

The CDR3: CASRPPGQGTKPLHF. As DNA, the CDR3 is TGTGCCAGCAGGCCCCCGGGACAGGGGACCAAACCCCTCCACTTT. The V and J genes are TRBV11-2 and TRBJ1-6; TRBD1 aligns across 10 bases. The CDR3 has 15 residues. CDR1 SGHAT and CDR2 FQNNGV come from the germline V gene. Trimming took 6 bases from V and 12 from J; bases not matched to a gene: 11.

The DNA for the CDR3 is TGTGCCAGCTTAGCGCTAGTGGGGGAGACCCAGTACTTC. Protein sequence: CASLALVGETQYF. This sequence joins TRBV14 and TRBJ2-5, with D possibly TRBD2 on 5 matching bases. Trimming stripped 8 bases from V and 5 bases from J, with 15 bases between. The CDR3 is 13 amino acids. Germline assignment: CDR1 SGHDN and CDR2 FVKESK.

The table lists this clonotype with a count of one. The chain employs TRBV19 and TRBJ2-7, with 9 bases fitting TRBD1. J was trimmed by 10 bases and V by 6 bases; bases with no gene match: 10. This CDR3 region has 13 residues. Germline V gives CDR1 LNHDA, CDR2 SQIVND (reference sequence). The chain's CDR3 is CASSPTTGGDQYF. CDR3 nucleotides: TGTGCCAGTAGCCCCACCACAGGGGGCGACCAGTACTTC.

The rearrangement links TRBV29-1 to TRBJ2-2; 8 bases line up with TRBD2. V lost 2 bases, J lost 4 bases, and 12 bases stayed unmatched. The CDR3 loop spans 17 amino acids. The V gene's germline CDR1 is SQVTM and CDR2 ANQGSEA. Here the CDR3 reads CSVEIFRSGDTTGELFF. The CDR3 bases are TGCAGCGTTGAAATTTTCCGTAGCGGGGACACCACCGGGGAGCTGTTTTTT.